This paragraph covers one T cell receptor beta chain sequence. Antigen: not known. The table came from immunoSEQ multiplex PCR; TCRdb's copy has only in-frame clones and leaves some out. The sample shows over 2,000 clones, 60% to 85% of them seen only once. All patients relapsed after autologous stem cell transplantation, and brentuximab vedotin exposure varied. Magnetic negative selection isolated CD8+ T cells from thawed PBMCs. The data belong to a study of PD-1 blockade in classical Hodgkin lymphoma. Findings of the study overall: Patients starting nivolumab under 1 year after ASCT were excluded. Only CD4+ TCR diversity, not CD8+, had risen significantly by C4D1.

CDR1 and CDR2 (germline): SQVTM, ANQGSEA. With V trimmed by 3 bases and J by 0 bases, 18 bases remained unmatched. The CDR3 is made up of 20 amino acids. The chain is built from TRBV29-1 and TRBJ2-5; 11 bases align to TRBD1. This specimen was CD8+ T cells from blood, taken at baseline. The receptor was isolated from a human donor with classical Hodgkin lymphoma. The CDR3, as DNA: TGCAGCGTTGAGGGGACCGGGACAGGGGGTTGGGGGGGTAACCAAGAGACCCAGTACTTC. Protein: CSVEGTGTGGWGGNQETQYF.